What follows is one TCR beta chain and its context. Its antigen remains unidentified. V was shortened by 0 bases and J by 6 bases, with 15 bases between the two germline ends. The CDR3 totals 16 residues. Germline CDR1 reads MNHEY; CDR2 reads SVGAGI. These data are taken from a study of cytomegalovirus exposure and HLA in healthy donors. Study-wide findings and caveats: Available immune exposure information covered CMV serostatus only. Presence/absence analyses rested on an assumption that sequencing depth was roughly uniform across donors. V- and J-gene trimming of TCR beta was linked (in a later analysis) to a missense DCLRE1C variant. DRB1 showed the most TCR associations and HLA-C the fewest in a later analysis, as rates varied by HLA locus.

13 Jbeta primers and 60 Vbeta primers were used for the PCR. The repertoire was sequenced with immunoSEQ multiplex PCR; TCRdb's copy has only in-frame clones and lacks some. The profile shows approximately 150,000 clones, 80% to 85% of them singletons. The V gene is TRBV6-5, the J gene TRBJ2-4; D may be TRBD2 (6 bases). Input material: PBMCs. This sequence was found in a male donor in good health and CMV-seronegative. CDR3 coding DNA: TGTGCCAGCAGTTACTCGTCCTTCGCGGGGTTAAACATTCAGTACTTC. It encodes CASSYSSFAGLNIQYF.